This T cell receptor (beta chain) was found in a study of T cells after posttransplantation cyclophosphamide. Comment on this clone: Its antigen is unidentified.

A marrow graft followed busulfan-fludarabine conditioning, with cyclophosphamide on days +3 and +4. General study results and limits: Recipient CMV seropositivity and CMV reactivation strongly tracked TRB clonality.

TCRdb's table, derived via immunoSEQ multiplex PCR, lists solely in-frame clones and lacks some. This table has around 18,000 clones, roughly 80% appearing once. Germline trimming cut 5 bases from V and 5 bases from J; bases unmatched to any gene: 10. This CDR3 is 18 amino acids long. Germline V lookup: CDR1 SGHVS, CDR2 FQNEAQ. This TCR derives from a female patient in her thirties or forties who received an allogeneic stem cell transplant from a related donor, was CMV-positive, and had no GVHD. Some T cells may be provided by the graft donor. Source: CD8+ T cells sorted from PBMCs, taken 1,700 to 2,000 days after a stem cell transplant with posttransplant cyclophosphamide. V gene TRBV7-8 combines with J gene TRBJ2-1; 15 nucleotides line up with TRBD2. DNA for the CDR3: TGTGCCAGCAGCCCTTGGACTAGCGGGGGGGCCGCAAACAATGAGCAGTTCTTC. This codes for CASSPWTSGGAANNEQFF.